These 8 T cell receptor beta chains were all obtained from the same sample, sequenced in a study of shared T cell receptors in the human thymus. TCRdb's copy holds only in-frame clones and misses some; the assay was immunoSEQ multiplex PCR. The table lists hundreds of thousands of clones, about 87% of them singletons. These data are also associated with another study on human thymus T cells.

Sequencing was done on a sample of thymocytes. These receptor sequences come from a boy in the first two years of life with a congenital heart defect.

About this clone itself: Other DNA sequences in the sample encode the same CDR3. The V gene is TRBV7-2, the J gene TRBJ2-3, with 10 bases fitting TRBD2. Trimming at V came to 2 bases and at J to 0 bases, leaving 8 bases not matched to a gene. CDR3 length equals 18 residues. CDR1 is SGHTA and CDR2 is FQGNSA in the germline V gene. The CDR3, as DNA: TGTGCCAGCAGCTTACGGCTAGCGGGAGAGAGGAGCACAGATACGCAGTATTTT. Protein product: CASSLRLAGERSTDTQYF.

In its sample, this clone was seen once. V is TRBV27 and J is TRBJ1-4, with TRBD1 as a possible D gene (6 bases). Between the trimmed V and J ends, which lost 6 bases and 0 bases, there was a span of 17 bases. CDR1 and CDR2 from the germline V gene are MNHEY and SMNVEV (reference sequence). The CDR3 has 17 amino acids. The CDR3 nucleotides are TGTGCCAGCAGAAGAACAGGGATAGCTGCAACTAATGAAAAACTGTTTTTT. Translation gives CASRRTGIAATNEKLFF.

On this clone itself: Distinct nucleotide sequences in the sample also encode this CDR3. The V and J genes are TRBV9 and TRBJ2-7; unclear D gene. The CDR3 has 12 residues. Per germline, CDR1 SGDLS and CDR2 YYNGEE. V was pared by 3 bases and J by 0 bases, with 4 bases between. The CDR3 coding sequence is TGTGCCAGCAGCGCGAGCTCCTACGAGCAGTACTTC. Its protein product is CASSASSYEQYF.

The gene calls are TRBV4-1 and TRBJ1-3; D gene unclear. V lost 5 bases and J 4 bases, leaving 9 bases between the germline ends. Germline V gene lookup returns CDR1 MGHRA and CDR2 YSYEKL. The CDR3 is 13 residues long. The CDR3 coding sequence is TGCGCCAGCAGCGCGGGAGGAGGAAACACCATATATTTT. Translated, it gives CASSAGGGNTIYF.

The chain links TRBV4-3 to TRBJ2-3, with 11 positions matching TRBD2. V lost 1 base to trimming and J lost 5 bases; unmatched junction nucleotides: 5. The CDR3 runs 16 residues. Germline values: CDR1 LGHNA, CDR2 YSLEER. The CDR3 sequence: CASSQGGLAVGDTQYF. In nucleotides, the CDR3 is TGCGCCAGCAGCCAAGGGGGACTAGCGGTGGGAGATACGCAGTATTTT.

The chain recombines TRBV27 with TRBJ2-3; no clear D gene. Looked up from germline, CDR1 is MNHEY and CDR2 is SMNVEV (reference sequence). Trimming shortened V by 5 bases and J by 0 bases, and 15 bases separated the two germline ends. The CDR3 length is 16 residues. The CDR3 DNA follows: TGTGCCAGCAGTCCCCTCATTTTGACTAGCACAGATACGCAGTATTTT. Its translation is CASSPLILTSTDTQYF.

The chain couples TRBV4-1 to TRBJ2-7; the D gene is possibly TRBD2 (5 bases). CDR3 size: 13 residues. In germline, CDR1 is MGHRA, CDR2 YSYEKL. The germline V and J ends were trimmed by 1 base and 5 bases, with 9 bases remaining between them. CDR3 sequence: CASSQGPGDEQYF. In nucleotides, the CDR3 is TGCGCCAGCAGCCAAGGGCCCGGGGACGAGCAGTACTTC.

V and J are TRBV7-2 and TRBJ2-2; 8 bases fit TRBD1. CDR1 SGHTA and CDR2 FQGNSA come from the germline V gene. The CDR3 has 14 residues. The V segment lost 7 bases and the J segment 4 bases; nucleotides outside the gene matches: 5. CDR3 nucleotides: TGTGCCAGCATCCTGGACAGGGTCACCGGGGAGCTGTTTTTT. Protein sequence: CASILDRVTGELFF.